The subject of this entry is one TCR beta chain. The data were obtained in a study of shared clonotypes between healthy human individuals. Naive CD8 cells were CD45RO-negative, positively selected for CCR7, excluding terminally differentiated effector memory CD45RA+ cells. CDR3 size: 18 residues. CDR1 is SNHLY and CDR2 is FYNNEI in the germline V gene. Trimming pared 7 bases from V and 4 bases from J, leaving 25 bases between. The test was conducted at deep level. The genomic DNA of each subset was split evenly across several immunoSEQ plates. Study processing details: ImmunoSEQ output held junction-only sequences without quality scores, so filtering differed. Sequencing was performed with immunoSEQ multiplex PCR; in TCRdb, only in-frame clones are kept and a portion is missing. Clone size and the V and J calls come from that table; the DNA yielded D and trimming. This table has roughly 2.1 million clones, approximately 94% appearing once.

The chain recombines TRBV2 with TRBJ1-4, with D maybe TRBD1 (6 bases). Sequencing was done on a sample of naive CD8+ T cells from PBMCs. The clonotype was recovered from a man aged 18 to 30 in good health. Some clones in this sample may be carry-over from other donors' samples. The chain's CDR3 is CASTSSSTWGAFNEKLFF. CDR3 bases: TGTGCCAGCACTTCGTCGTCGACGTGGGGGGCATTTAATGAAAAACTGTTTTTT.